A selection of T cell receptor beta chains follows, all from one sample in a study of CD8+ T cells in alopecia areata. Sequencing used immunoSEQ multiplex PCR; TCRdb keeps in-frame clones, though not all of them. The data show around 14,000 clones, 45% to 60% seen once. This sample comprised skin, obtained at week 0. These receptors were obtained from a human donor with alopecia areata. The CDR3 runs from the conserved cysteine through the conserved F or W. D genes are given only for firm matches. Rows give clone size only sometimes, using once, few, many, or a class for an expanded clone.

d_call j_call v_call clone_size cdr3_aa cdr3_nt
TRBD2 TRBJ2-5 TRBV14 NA CASSQRTSGGRETQYF TGTGCCAGCAGCCAACGGACTAGCGGGGGGAGAGAGACCCAGTACTTC
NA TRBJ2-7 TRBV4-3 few CASSQVAGQGGEQYF TGCGCCAGCAGCCAAGTAGCGGGACAGGGTGGCGAGCAGTACTTC
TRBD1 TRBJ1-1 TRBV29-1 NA CSVEKGQLLTGTEAFF TGCAGCGTTGAAAAAGGTCAGTTACTGACAGGGACTGAAGCTTTCTTT
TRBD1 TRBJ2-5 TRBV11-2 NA CASSLERWGQGGNKETQYF TGTGCCAGCAGCTTAGAGCGCTGGGGACAGGGGGGAAACAAAGAGACCCAGTACTTC
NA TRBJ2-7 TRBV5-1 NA CASSLDSPYEQYF TGCGCCAGCAGCTTGGACAGCCCCTACGAGCAGTACTTC
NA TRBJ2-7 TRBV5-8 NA CASSPHDDSSNYEQYF TGTGCCAGCAGCCCCCATGATGACAGTTCTAACTACGAGCAGTACTTC
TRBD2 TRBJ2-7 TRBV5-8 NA CASSREIGAGEGEQYF TGTGCCAGCAGCCGCGAGATAGGAGCGGGGGAAGGAGAGCAGTACTTC
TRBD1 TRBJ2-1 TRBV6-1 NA CASSELGQDGDEQFF TGTGCCAGCAGTGAACTCGGACAGGATGGGGATGAGCAGTTCTTC
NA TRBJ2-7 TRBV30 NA CAWNGNSYEQYF TGTGCCTGGAACGGAAATTCCTACGAGCAGTACTTC
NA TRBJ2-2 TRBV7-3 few CASSLLPGQNTGELFF TGTGCCAGCAGCTTACTCCCGGGACAGAACACCGGGGAGCTGTTTTTT
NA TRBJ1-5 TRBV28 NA CASSLLVAYNQPQHF TGTGCCAGCAGTTTATTGGTGGCGTACAATCAGCCCCAGCATTTT
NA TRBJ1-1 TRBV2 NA CASSGWGSTEAFF TGTGCCAGCAGTGGCTGGGGGAGCACTGAAGCTTTCTTT
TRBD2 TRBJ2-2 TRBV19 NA CASCGIAGGPPGELFF TGTGCCAGTTGCGGAATAGCGGGGGGCCCCCCCGGGGAGCTGTTTTTT
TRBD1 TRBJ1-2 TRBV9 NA CASSATGGPNYGYTF TGTGCCAGCAGCGCAACAGGGGGCCCCAACTATGGCTACACCTTC
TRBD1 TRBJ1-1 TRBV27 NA CASIGQGVKNTEAFF TGTGCCAGCATAGGACAGGGAGTAAAGAACACTGAAGCTTTCTTT
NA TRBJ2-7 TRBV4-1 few CASSPRPGTKSEQYF TGCGCCAGCAGCCCCCGACCCGGGACCAAGTCCGAGCAGTACTTC
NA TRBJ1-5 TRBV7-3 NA CASSLKIHQPQHF TGTGCCAGCAGCTTAAAAATCCATCAGCCCCAGCATTTT
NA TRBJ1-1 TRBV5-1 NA CASSFGGRPGQLNTEAFF TGCGCCAGCAGCTTTGGGGGAAGACCTGGACAGTTGAACACTGAAGCTTTCTTT
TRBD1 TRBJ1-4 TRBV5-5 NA CASSIFSRGEDEKLFF TGTGCCAGCAGCATCTTCTCCAGGGGGGAGGATGAAAAACTGTTTTTT
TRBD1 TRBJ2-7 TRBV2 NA CASTGQGSSYEQYF TGTGCCAGCACTGGACAGGGGTCCTCCTACGAGCAGTACTTC
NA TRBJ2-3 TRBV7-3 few CASSSHRRKSTDTQYF TGTGCCAGCAGCTCCCACAGGCGAAAAAGCACAGATACGCAGTATTTT
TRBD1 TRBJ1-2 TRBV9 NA CTSSVGTGKSNYGYTF TGTACCAGCAGCGTAGGGACAGGGAAGTCCAACTATGGCTACACCTTC
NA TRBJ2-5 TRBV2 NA CASSETAHGETQYF TGTGCCAGCAGTGAAACGGCCCACGGAGAGACCCAGTACTTC
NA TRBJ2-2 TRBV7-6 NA CASSLSGTQTGELFF TGTGCCAGCAGCCTATCCGGGACACAGACCGGGGAGCTGTTTTTT
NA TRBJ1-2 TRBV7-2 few CASSLYGAHYGYTF TGTGCCAGCAGCTTATATGGAGCTCACTATGGCTACACCTTC
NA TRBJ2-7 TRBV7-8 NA CASSLVSFGYEQYF TGTGCCAGCAGCTTAGTGTCCTTCGGCTACGAGCAGTACTTC
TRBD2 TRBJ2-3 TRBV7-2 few CASSLWGGKGVRDTQYF TGTGCCAGCAGCTTATGGGGGGGGAAGGGAGTACGAGATACGCAGTATTTT
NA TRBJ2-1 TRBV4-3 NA CASSQNGRNNEQFF TGCGCCAGCAGCCAAAACGGACGGAACAATGAGCAGTTCTTC
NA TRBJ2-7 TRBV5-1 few CASSFMGSDEQYF TGCGCCAGCAGCTTCATGGGATCGGACGAGCAGTACTTC
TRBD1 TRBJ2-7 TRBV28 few CASRFDRGEQYF TGTGCCAGCAGGTTCGACAGGGGCGAGCAGTACTTC
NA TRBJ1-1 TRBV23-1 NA CASSRPRVGTEAFF TGCGCCAGCAGTCGGCCGAGGGTCGGGACAGAAGCTTTCTTT
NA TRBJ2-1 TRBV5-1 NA CASSTDGWPQFF TGCGCCAGCAGCACGGACGGATGGCCCCAGTTCTTC
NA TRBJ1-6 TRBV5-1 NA CASSLDGSGMNSPLHF TGCGCCAGCAGCTTGGACGGCTCCGGGATGAATTCACCCCTCCACTTT
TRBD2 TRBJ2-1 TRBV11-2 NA CASSREGTRDNEQFF TGTGCCAGCAGCCGGGAGGGGACTAGGGACAATGAGCAGTTCTTC
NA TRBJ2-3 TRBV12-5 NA CASGLGQGPSGVDTQYF TGTGCTAGTGGTTTGGGCCAAGGACCCTCAGGGGTGGATACGCAGTATTTT
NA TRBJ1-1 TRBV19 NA CASSIGGSLTFTEAFF TGTGCCAGTAGTATCGGGGGCAGTCTAACATTCACTGAAGCTTTCTTT
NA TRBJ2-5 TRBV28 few CASKVGVRETQYF TGTGCCAGCAAAGTGGGGGTACGGGAGACCCAGTACTTC
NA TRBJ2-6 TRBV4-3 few CASSQEVGTGANVLTF TGCGCCAGCAGCCAAGAAGTAGGGACTGGGGCCAACGTCCTGACTTTC
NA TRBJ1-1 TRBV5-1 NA CASSLASKDTEAFF TGCGCCAGCAGCTTGGCTTCCAAGGACACTGAAGCTTTCTTT
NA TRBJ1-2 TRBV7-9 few CASSNTGKGYTF TGTGCCAGCAGCAACACAGGGAAAGGCTACACCTTC
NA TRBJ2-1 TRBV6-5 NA CASTRNGNEQFF TGTGCCAGCACTAGGAATGGGAATGAGCAGTTCTTC
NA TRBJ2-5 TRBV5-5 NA CASSRDTVQETQYF TGTGCCAGCAGCCGGGACACGGTCCAAGAGACCCAGTACTTC
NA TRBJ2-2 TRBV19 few CASSIQGAKNTGELFF TGTGCCAGTAGTATTCAAGGGGCGAAGAACACCGGGGAGCTGTTTTTT
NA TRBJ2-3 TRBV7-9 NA CASSLRGATDTQYF TGTGCCAGCAGCTTACGGGGGGCCACAGATACGCAGTATTTT
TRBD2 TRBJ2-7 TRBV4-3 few CASSRGGAYEQYF TGCGCCAGCAGCCGCGGGGGGGCCTACGAGCAGTACTTC